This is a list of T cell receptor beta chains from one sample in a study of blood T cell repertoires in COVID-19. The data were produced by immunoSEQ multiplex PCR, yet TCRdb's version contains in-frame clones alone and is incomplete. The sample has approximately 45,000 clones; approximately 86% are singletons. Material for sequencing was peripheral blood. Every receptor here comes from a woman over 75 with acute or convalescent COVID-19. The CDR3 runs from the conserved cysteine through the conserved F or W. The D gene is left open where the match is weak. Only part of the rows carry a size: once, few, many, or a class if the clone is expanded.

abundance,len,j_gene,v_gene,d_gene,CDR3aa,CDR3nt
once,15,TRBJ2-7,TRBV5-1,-,CASSLDVRQAYEQYF,TGCGCCAGCAGCTTGGATGTTCGGCAGGCCTACGAGCAGTACTTC
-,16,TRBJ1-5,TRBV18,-,CASSGMATGDNQPQHF,TGTGCCAGCTCAGGGATGGCCACGGGAGACAATCAGCCCCAGCATTTT
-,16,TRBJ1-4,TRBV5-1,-,CASSPQVDRSGEKLFF,TGCGCCAGCAGCCCACAGGTTGACAGGTCTGGAGAAAAACTGTTTTTT
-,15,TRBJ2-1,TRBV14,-,CASPIPNRAYNEQFF,TGTGCCAGCCCCATCCCCAACAGGGCCTACAATGAGCAGTTCTTC
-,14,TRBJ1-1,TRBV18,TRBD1,CASSPGQANTEAFF,TGTGCCAGCTCACCCGGACAGGCGAACACTGAAGCTTTCTTT
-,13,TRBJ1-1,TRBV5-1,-,CASSLGSGTEAFF,TGCGCCAGCAGCTTGGGGTCGGGAACTGAAGCTTTCTTT
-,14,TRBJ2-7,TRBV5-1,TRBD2,CASSFDSGGYEQYF,TGCGCCAGCAGCTTTGATAGCGGGGGATACGAGCAGTACTTC
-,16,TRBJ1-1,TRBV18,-,CASSPGREFGNTEAFF,TGTGCCAGCTCACCAGGGAGGGAGTTTGGGAACACTGAAGCTTTCTTT
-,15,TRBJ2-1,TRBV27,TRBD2,CATGGNGGVLNEQFF,TGTGCCACCGGGGGGAACGGGGGGGTCCTCAATGAGCAGTTCTTC
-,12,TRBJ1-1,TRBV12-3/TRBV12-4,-,CASSARDTEAFF,TGTGCCAGCAGCGCGAGGGACACTGAAGCTTTCTTT
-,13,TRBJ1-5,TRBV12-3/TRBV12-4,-,CASSLQSNQPQHF,TGTGCCAGCAGTTTACAAAGCAATCAGCCCCAGCATTTT
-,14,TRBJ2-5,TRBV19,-,CASSIGTPQETQYF,TGTGCCAGTAGTATAGGGACACCCCAAGAGACCCAGTACTTC
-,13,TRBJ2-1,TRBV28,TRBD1,CASSRQGYNEQFF,TGTGCCAGCAGCCGACAGGGCTACAATGAGCAGTTCTTC